The entry below describes one TCR beta chain. Its matching antigen is unknown. The CDR3 loop spans 16 amino acids. Deletions cut 0 bases from V and 6 bases from J, with 16 bases between. Germline V gene data show CDR1 as SGDLS and CDR2 as YYNGEE. Some clones are missing from TCRdb's copy, which holds only in-frame ones; the method was immunoSEQ multiplex PCR. This table holds fewer than 95,000 clones, about nine tenths found once. The data derive from a study of graft-versus-host responses after intestinal transplantation. Across the whole study: For around 3 years after anti-thymocyte globulin induction, all recipients took tacrolimus and steroids. Study-level findings and limits: Detection of GvH clones occurred in recipient marrow, and some had their first appearance in ileum or blood. Early post-transplant falls in HvG clones accompanied the peak levels of circulating GvH clones. Allografts from individuals with graft-donor T cell macrochimerism displayed high graft-versus-host to host-versus-graft clonal ratios.

This specimen was unstimulated CD8+ T cells sorted from spleen or lymph node cells, taken before transplant. This chain connects TRBV9 to TRBJ2-1; weak D call: TRBD2 (8 bases). This sequence was found in a human donor who was the organ donor for an intestinal transplant. CDR3 amino acids: CASSVEGATSVNEQFF. CDR3 nucleotide sequence: TGTGCCAGCAGCGTAGAGGGGGCGACTAGCGTCAATGAGCAGTTCTTC.